The sequence of this T cell receptor (beta chain) was determined in a study of shared clonotypes between healthy human individuals. Study-wide points: The study's rarefaction showed incomplete sorted-subset sequencing despite large depth.

Naivety among CD8 cells was defined by CD45RO negativity and positive CCR7 selection, thereby excluding terminally differentiated effector memory CD45RA+ cells. On this clone itself: What it recognizes is unknown.

The CDR3 length is 16 residues. V lost 0 bases and J lost 2; bases outside the gene matches: 5. Germline CDR1 ENHRY, CDR2 SYGVKD. TCRdb's copy holds only in-frame clones and misses some; the assay was immunoSEQ multiplex PCR. This table has about 1,800,000 clones, roughly 94% appearing once. J is TRBJ2-3 and V is TRBV10-3, with 7 bases identical to TRBD2. This sequence originates from a young man in good health. Sample: naive CD8+ T cells sorted from blood. The CDR3 sequence: CAISESEGGSTDTQYF. DNA of the CDR3: TGTGCCATCAGTGAGTCGGAGGGAGGGTCCACAGATACGCAGTATTTT.